This entry is about one T cell receptor beta chain. Sequenced by immunoSEQ multiplex PCR; TCRdb stores in-frame clones only, minus some. Counted here are 150,000 or so clones, roughly 84% occurring once; the ten biggest clones make up about 7.3%. The data are from a study of blood T cell repertoires in COVID-19. Background on the study: Specimens from acute and convalescent COVID-19 originated in the United States, Italy and Spain. PBMCs, B-cell-depleted T cells, or T cells provided the cDNA or gDNA that made up the material.

V shed 1 base and J shed 2 bases, with 6 bases lying between them. Germline V gene sequence: CDR1 SGHDT, CDR2 YYEEEE. The CDR3 length is 13 residues. This receptor was identified in a man in his forties or fifties with active or convalescent COVID-19. What was sequenced was peripheral blood. The rearrangement uses TRBV5-6 and TRBJ1-2, with a possible D match to TRBD1 (6 bases). The DNA for the CDR3 is TGTGCCAGCAGCTTGCAGGGGAACTATGGCTACACCTTC. Encoded protein: CASSLQGNYGYTF.